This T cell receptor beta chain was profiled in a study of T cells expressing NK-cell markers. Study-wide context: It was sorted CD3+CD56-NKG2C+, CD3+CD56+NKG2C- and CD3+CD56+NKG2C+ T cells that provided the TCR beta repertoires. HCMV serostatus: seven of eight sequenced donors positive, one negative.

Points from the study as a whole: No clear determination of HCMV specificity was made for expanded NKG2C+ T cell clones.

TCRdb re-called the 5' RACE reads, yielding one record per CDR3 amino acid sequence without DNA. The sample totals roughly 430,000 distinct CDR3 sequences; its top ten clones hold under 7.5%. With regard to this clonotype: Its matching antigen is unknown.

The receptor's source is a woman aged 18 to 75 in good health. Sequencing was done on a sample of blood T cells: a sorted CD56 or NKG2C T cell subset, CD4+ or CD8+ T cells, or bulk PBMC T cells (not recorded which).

The CDR3 sequence: CATSDGLAGPNEQFF. This chain uses TRBV24-1 with TRBJ2-1; TCRdb outputs TRBD2, but without DNA this stays unchecked. Germline values: CDR1 KGHDR, CDR2 SFDVKD. This CDR3 is built from 15 residues.